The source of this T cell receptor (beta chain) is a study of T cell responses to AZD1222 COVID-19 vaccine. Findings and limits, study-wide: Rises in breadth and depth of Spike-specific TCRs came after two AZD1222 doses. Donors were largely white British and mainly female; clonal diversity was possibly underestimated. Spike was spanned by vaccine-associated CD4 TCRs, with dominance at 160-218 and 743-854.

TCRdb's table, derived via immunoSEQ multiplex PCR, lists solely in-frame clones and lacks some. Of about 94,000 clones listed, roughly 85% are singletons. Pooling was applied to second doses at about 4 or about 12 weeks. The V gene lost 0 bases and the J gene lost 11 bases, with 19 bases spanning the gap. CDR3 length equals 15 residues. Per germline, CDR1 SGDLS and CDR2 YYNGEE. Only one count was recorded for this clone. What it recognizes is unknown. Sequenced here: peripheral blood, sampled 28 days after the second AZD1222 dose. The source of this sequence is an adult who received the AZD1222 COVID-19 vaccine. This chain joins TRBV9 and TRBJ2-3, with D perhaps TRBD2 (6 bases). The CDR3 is CASSVVAAGKGGQYF. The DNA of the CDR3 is TGTGCCAGCAGCGTAGTAGCGGCCGGAAAGGGAGGGCAGTATTTT. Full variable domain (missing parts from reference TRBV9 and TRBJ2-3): DSGVTQTPKHLITATGQRVTLRCSPRSGDLSVYWYQQSLDQGLQFLIQYYNGEERAKGNILERFSAQQFPDLHSELNLSSLELGDSALYFCASSVVAAGKGGQYFGPGTRLTVL.